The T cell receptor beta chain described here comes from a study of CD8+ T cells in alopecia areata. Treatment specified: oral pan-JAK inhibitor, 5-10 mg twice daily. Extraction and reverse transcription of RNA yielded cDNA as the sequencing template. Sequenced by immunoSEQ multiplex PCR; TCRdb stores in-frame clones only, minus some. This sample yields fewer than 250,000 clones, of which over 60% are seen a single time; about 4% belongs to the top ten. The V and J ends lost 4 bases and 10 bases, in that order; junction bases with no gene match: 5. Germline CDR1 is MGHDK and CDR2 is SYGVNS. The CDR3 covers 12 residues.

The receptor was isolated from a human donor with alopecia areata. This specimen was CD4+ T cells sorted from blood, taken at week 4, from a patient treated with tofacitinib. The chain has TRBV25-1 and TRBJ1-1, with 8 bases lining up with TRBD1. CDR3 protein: CASSGGQEGAFF. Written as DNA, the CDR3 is TGTGCCAGCAGTGGGGGACAGGAGGGAGCTTTCTTT.